The rows below give T cell receptor beta chains drawn from one sample of a study of blood T cells in healthy people across ages. TCRdb used MiXCR to reprocess the 5' RACE reads, holding one entry per CDR3 protein. Altogether about a million distinct CDR3 sequences are present, roughly 51% being singletons, with the ten largest covering about 22%. Sequencing was carried out using blood. All receptors derive from a woman in her sixties or seventies in good health. CDR3s include the opening cysteine and the closing phenylalanine or tryptophan. A D gene is named only where the DNA matches it firmly. The size entry is marked missing in some rows and otherwise reads once, few, many or a size class.

CDR3 DNA	CDR3 protein	clone size	V gene	J gene	D gene
TGTGCCAGCAGTGAACGGGAGCCGACCTACAATGAGCAGTTCTTC	CASSEREPTYNEQFF	few	TRBV25-1	TRBJ2-1	.
TGTGCCAGCAGTCAGGGACAGGTGAACACTGAAGCTTTCTTT	CASSQGQVNTEAFF	.	TRBV6-1	TRBJ1-1	TRBD1
TGTGCCAGCAGCTCCATGGATCCCTACGAGCAGTACTTC	CASSSMDPYEQYF	.	TRBV12-3/TRBV12-4	TRBJ2-7	.
TGTGCCAGCAGCAACCAGACAGGGACCTACGAGCAGTACTTC	CASSNQTGTYEQYF	few	TRBV7-2	TRBJ2-7	TRBD1
TGTGCCTGGAGCGCCGGCTACTCTGGGGCCAACGTCCTGACTTTC	CAWSAGYSGANVLTF	.	TRBV30	TRBJ2-6	.
TGCAGCGTCCGGAGACGAGCGGGTCCCTACGAGCAGTACTTC	CSVRRRAGPYEQYF	.	TRBV29-1	TRBJ2-7	.
TGCAGTGCTCGTGGGCACGAGCAGTACTTC	CSARGHEQYF	.	TRBV20-1	TRBJ2-7	.
TGTGCCAGCAGCGCTTTACTTACTCTCGGCACAGATACGCAGTATTTT	CASSALLTLGTDTQYF	few	TRBV3-1	TRBJ2-3	.
TGTGCCACCTACGGGACAGCCCGACCCAATGAGCAGTACTTC	CATYGTARPNEQYF	.	TRBV10-3	TRBJ2-5	TRBD1
TGTGCCAGCTGTGACCGGATAGATGATACGCAGTATTTT	CASCDRIDDTQYF	.	TRBV3-1	TRBJ2-3	.
TGTGCCAGCAGTCGAGGGACAGGGGACACTGAAGCTTTCTTT	CASSRGTGDTEAFF	.	TRBV6-6	TRBJ1-1	TRBD1
TGTGCCAGCAGTTACGTGGGGATTGGGGAGACCCAGTACTTC	CASSYVGIGETQYF	few	TRBV6-5	TRBJ2-5	.
TGTGCCAGCAGCTCAAGACAGGGTTATTGGGGTCGGAATCAGCCCCAGCATTTT	CASSSRQGYWGRNQPQHF	.	TRBV7-2	TRBJ1-5	TRBD1
TGTGCCAGCAGCTCTGGGGGGACTGCCTATGGCTACACCTTC	CASSSGGTAYGYTF	.	TRBV7-2	TRBJ1-2	.
TGTGCCACCGGGGTTGGGGAGACCCAGTACTTC	CATGVGETQYF	.	TRBV2	TRBJ2-5	.
TGCGCCAGCAGCCAAGTTTTTGCGGGAGGGCCTCGGGGCGGGGAGCTGTTTTTT	CASSQVFAGGPRGGELFF	.	TRBV4-1	TRBJ2-2	TRBD2
TGTGCCAGCAGTTTTTTTGGCGGGGGCACACCCTCCCAAGAGACCCAGTACTTC	CASSFFGGGTPSQETQYF	.	TRBV12-3/TRBV12-4	TRBJ2-5	.
TGTGCCAGCAGCGGAAGAGCAGGGGAAATTTATTATGGCTACACCTTC	CASSGRAGEIYYGYTF	once	TRBV7-2	TRBJ1-2	.
TGTGCCAGCAGTTGGACTCAGTCACCCCTCCACTTT	CASSWTQSPLHF	.	TRBV28	TRBJ1-6	.
TGTGCCGTTTGGGGGGAGGGCCCCTACGAGCAGTACTTC	CAVWGEGPYEQYF	few	TRBV28	TRBJ2-7	TRBD2
TGCGCCAGCAGTTTCGACCAGACCCCCGCAGATACGCAGTATTTT	CASSFDQTPADTQYF	.	TRBV5-1	TRBJ2-3	.
TGTGCCAGCAGCTTAGGAGTCACCCTGTTGAATGAGCAGTACTTC	CASSLGVTLLNEQYF	.	TRBV11-2	TRBJ2-7	.
TGCGCCAGCAGCCAAGTCCCGGGGGGCGCCCGCACAGATACGCAGTATTTT	CASSQVPGGARTDTQYF	.	TRBV4-1	TRBJ2-3	.
TGTGCCAGCAGGGACGGGAGCTCCTACAATGAGCAGTTCTTC	CASRDGSSYNEQFF	few	TRBV27	TRBJ2-1	.
TGTGCCAGCAGTTACACGGATAATTCACCCCTCCACTTT	CASSYTDNSPLHF	few	TRBV25-1	TRBJ1-6	.
TGTGCCAGCAGCTCCAGGGGACTAGCGGGAGGGGCCGCCAATGAGCAGTTCTTC	CASSSRGLAGGAANEQFF	few	TRBV7-2	TRBJ2-1	TRBD2
TGTGCCTGGTGTATAGCGGGAGCGAGAGAGACCCAGTACTTC	CAWCIAGARETQYF	.	TRBV30	TRBJ2-5	TRBD2
TGTGCCACCGATGGGGGGTTGGAGACCCAGTACTTC	CATDGGLETQYF	.	TRBV2	TRBJ2-5	.
TGTGCCAGCAGCTTCGAATACACTGAAGCTTTCTTT	CASSFEYTEAFF	few	TRBV11-2	TRBJ1-1	.
TGTGCCAGCAGCGCCCGGTCCTCTTCAGATACGCAGTATTTT	CASSARSSSDTQYF	.	TRBV7-8	TRBJ2-3	.
TGCGCCAGCAGCTCCAGCGAGCAAGAGACCCAGTACTTC	CASSSSEQETQYF	.	TRBV4-1	TRBJ2-5	.
TGCAGCGTTGTCGCTTATGTAACCGGGGAGCTGTTTTTT	CSVVAYVTGELFF	few	TRBV29-1	TRBJ2-2	.
TGTGCCAGCAGCCAAGCGACACCGGCAACTAATGAAAAACTGTTTTTT	CASSQATPATNEKLFF	.	TRBV4-2	TRBJ1-4	.
TGCGCCAGCAGCCAAGATACGGGCTCTGGGGCCAACGTCCTGACTTTC	CASSQDTGSGANVLTF	few	TRBV4-3	TRBJ2-6	.
TGCGCCAGCAGCGAAGTAGGGGGGAACGAGCAGTACTTC	CASSEVGGNEQYF	few	TRBV5-1	TRBJ2-7	.
TGTGCCAGCGGCCTAAAGGGGGCAAGGGGCACAGATACGCAGTATTTT	CASGLKGARGTDTQYF	.	TRBV3-1	TRBJ2-3	TRBD1
TGTGCCAGCAGCCCTGAAGGGACAGCGCTAACCTACGAGCAGTACTTC	CASSPEGTALTYEQYF	.	TRBV7-2	TRBJ2-7	TRBD1
TGCGCCAGCAATTACGGGGGACAGGGGGCAAAGAACTATGGCTACACCTTC	CASNYGGQGAKNYGYTF	few	TRBV5-1	TRBJ1-2	TRBD1
TGTGCCAGCAGCCTAACCGGGACAGGGACTCAGCAGTACTTC	CASSLTGTGTQQYF	.	TRBV27	TRBJ2-7	TRBD1
TGTGCCAGCAGTTCCGGTTGGGGACAGGCATATTCACCCCTCCACTTT	CASSSGWGQAYSPLHF	few	TRBV6-2/TRBV6-3	TRBJ1-6	TRBD1
TGTGCCAGCAGCCAAGGACGATACAATGAGCAGTACTTC	CASSQGRYNEQYF	.	TRBV3-1	TRBJ2-7	.
TGTGCCAGCAGCATCCTAGGTAACTCCTACGAGCAGTACTTC	CASSILGNSYEQYF	.	TRBV7-2	TRBJ2-7	.
TGTGCCAGCAGTTACCCGTCGGAAGGGATCAATGAGCAGTTCTTC	CASSYPSEGINEQFF	many	TRBV6-6	TRBJ2-1	.
TGTGCCATCGCGGACCCCAACACAGGGTCCTACGAGCAGTACTTC	CAIADPNTGSYEQYF	.	TRBV10-3	TRBJ2-7	.
TGTGCCAGCAGCTTATCTCGGGTCCGGGGCGGGGAGCTGTTTTTT	CASSLSRVRGGELFF	.	TRBV7-9	TRBJ2-2	.
TGCAGTGCCAGGTCGGCAGAGAGTGAAAAACTGTTTTTT	CSARSAESEKLFF	once	TRBV20-1	TRBJ1-4	.
TGTGCCAGCAGCCCGGGACAGGGTCTTGGCTACACCTTC	CASSPGQGLGYTF	.	TRBV27	TRBJ1-2	TRBD1
TGTGCCAGCAGTTTAATTTACAGGGATCACTACGAGCAGTACTTC	CASSLIYRDHYEQYF	.	TRBV27	TRBJ2-7	.
TGTGCCAGCAGCGACCAAGCGGGAGGCAACATTCAGTACTTC	CASSDQAGGNIQYF	.	TRBV9	TRBJ2-4	TRBD2
TGCGCCAGCAGCTTAGCGGGACAGGATTTCAATGAGCAGTTCTTC	CASSLAGQDFNEQFF	.	TRBV5-1	TRBJ2-1	.
TGTGCCAGCAGTCCACGAAAATCCGGGACTAGCGGGACAGGATTAGGAAATGAGCAGTTCTTC	CASSPRKSGTSGTGLGNEQFF	few	TRBV27	TRBJ2-1	TRBD2
TGTGCCAGCAGCCCCCCCGGCACGGATACGCGGTATTTT	CASSPPGTDTRYF	once	TRBV7-7	TRBJ2-3	.
TGTGCCAGCAGCCAAGTTCAGGGACAGGGGGCATCTGGGGCCAACGTCCTGACTTTC	CASSQVQGQGASGANVLTF	few	TRBV3-1	TRBJ2-6	TRBD1
TGTGCCAGCAGCTCAACACTAAACACAGATACGCAGTATTTT	CASSSTLNTDTQYF	few	TRBV7-9	TRBJ2-3	.
TGTGCCAGCAGTGAACATTCACCCCTCCACTTT	CASSEHSPLHF	few	TRBV2	TRBJ1-6	.
TGCAGCGGAACCCCTTGGGCTAGCGGGAGATCCGCCTACAATGAGCGGTTCTTC	CSGTPWASGRSAYNERFF	.	TRBV29-1	TRBJ2-1	TRBD2
TGCAGTGCTGTGCCTAGCGGGAGGGCAATTATGCAGTATTTT	CSAVPSGRAIMQYF	.	TRBV20-1	TRBJ2-3	TRBD2
TGTGCCACCAGCAGAGTCTTTCACACATCCCACGAGCAGTACTTC	CATSRVFHTSHEQYF	.	TRBV15	TRBJ2-7	.
TGTGCCAGCAGTTACGCGGTGGGCCGATCCTACGAGCAGTACTTC	CASSYAVGRSYEQYF	.	TRBV6-2/TRBV6-3	TRBJ2-7	.
TGTGCCAGCAGTTTTACCGGGACTAGCAACGAGCAGTACTTC	CASSFTGTSNEQYF	.	TRBV27	TRBJ2-7	TRBD2